This passage covers 29 T cell receptor beta chains from one sample sequenced in a study of cytomegalovirus exposure and HLA in healthy donors. PCR was performed using 60 Vbeta and 13 Jbeta primers. The protocol was immunoSEQ multiplex PCR, while the TCRdb copy is restricted to in-frame clones and leaves out a portion. This table holds about 160,000 clones, about 75% found once. Sequenced sample: PBMCs. The receptors stem from a female donor in good health and CMV-seronegative.

The chain employs TRBV18 and TRBJ1-3, with D perhaps matching TRBD1 (6 bases). Trimming removed 3 bases at V and 1 base at J, with 16 bases between. Germline V lookup: CDR1 KGHSH, CDR2 LQKENI. The CDR3 spans 17 residues. CDR3 sequence: CASSPSLQGPSGNTIYF. The CDR3, as DNA: TGTGCCAGCTCACCCTCCCTACAGGGCCCGTCTGGAAACACCATATATTTT. Using reference TRBV18 and TRBJ1-3 for the parts outside the CDR3, the full variable domain is NAGVMQNPRHLVRRRGQEARLRCSPMKGHSHVYWYRQLPEEGLKFMVYLQKENIIDESGMPKERFSAEFPKEGPSILRIQQVVRGDSAAYFCASSPSLQGPSGNTIYFGEGSWLTVV.

The chain employs TRBV14 and TRBJ2-7; TRBD2 agrees at 7 bases. The CDR3 runs 16 residues. V trimming: 4 bases; J trimming: 2 bases; junction bases outside the gene matches: 11. CDR1 and CDR2 from the germline V gene are SGHDN and FVKESK. CDR3 sequence (DNA): TGTGCCAGCAGCCGAAGCCCCCCCGGACTAGCCTACGAGCAGTACTTC. It specifies CASSRSPPGLAYEQYF.

This chain links TRBV7-2 with TRBJ1-2; 10 positions agree with TRBD1. The CDR3 sequence is 19 residues long. Germline V gene data show CDR1 as SGHTA and CDR2 as FQGNSA. J was trimmed by 5 bases and V by 3 bases; bases with no gene match: 18. CDR3: CASSFPFTDHRGQGYGYTF. In DNA, the CDR3 is TGTGCCAGCAGCTTCCCATTTACCGACCATAGGGGACAGGGGTATGGCTACACCTTC.

The chain employs TRBV9 and TRBJ1-2, with D maybe TRBD1 (5 bases). There are 15 residues in the CDR3. Germline V gene lookup returns CDR1 SGDLS and CDR2 YYNGEE. V lost 1 base to trimming and J lost 4 bases, with 14 bases between them. CDR3: CASSVSGANSYGYTF. CDR3 sequence (DNA): TGTGCCAGCAGCGTATCTGGGGCGAATAGCTATGGCTACACCTTC.

V usage is TRBV19 and J usage is TRBJ1-2; TRBD1 matches 7 bases. The V gene's germline CDR1 is LNHDA and CDR2 SQIVND (reference sequence). The CDR3 runs to 14 residues. V lost 6 bases and J lost 2; bases outside the gene matches: 6. The CDR3 sequence is CASSTPQGNYGYTF. The CDR3 coding sequence is TGTGCCAGTAGCACTCCACAGGGGAACTATGGCTACACCTTC.

Here the CDR3 reads CASSGTIPYEQYF. The CDR3 region has the DNA TGCGCCAGCAGCGGGACTATTCCCTACGAGCAGTACTTC. The V and J genes are TRBV5-1 and TRBJ2-7; TRBD2 aligns across 7 bases. Trimming removed 4 bases from V and 2 bases from J; junction bases left unmatched: 3. The CDR3 spans 13 residues. From germline, CDR1 is SGHRS and CDR2 YFSETQ.

The V call is TRBV28, the J call TRBJ1-2; 10 positions agree with TRBD1. The CDR3 length is 16 residues. CDR1 is MDHEN and CDR2 is SYDVKM in the germline V gene. V shed 6 bases and J 5 bases; nucleotides not matched to a gene: 12. The CDR3 DNA is TGTGCCAGCAGCCCAACGGGACAGGGGAGGGTATATGGCTACACCTTC. This gives the protein CASSPTGQGRVYGYTF.

The rearrangement uses TRBV15 and TRBJ2-6; D not resolved. CDR3 size: 14 residues. Germline CDR1 and CDR2: LNHNV and YYDKDF (reference sequence). V was trimmed by 8 bases and J by 0 bases, leaving 8 bases between them. The CDR3 DNA reads TGTGCCACCGTGCCGAGCTCTGGGGCCAACGTCCTGACTTTC. Translating gives CATVPSSGANVLTF.

This chain connects TRBV28 to TRBJ2-7; perhaps TRBD2 as D (5 bases). The germline V and J ends were trimmed by 2 bases and 2 bases, with 7 bases remaining between them. Per germline, CDR1 MDHEN and CDR2 SYDVKM. The CDR3 has 13 residues. The CDR3 sequence: CASSLLAAYEQYF. CDR3 nucleotide sequence: TGTGCCAGCAGTTTACTAGCCGCCTACGAGCAGTACTTC.

The gene calls are TRBV28 and TRBJ1-6; 9 bases match TRBD1. This CDR3 is built from 16 residues. Germline values: CDR1 MDHEN, CDR2 SYDVKM. Unmatched junction bases numbered 13, after V lost 6 bases and J lost 10 bases. This CDR3 is CASSPPGQGGRSPLHF. CDR3 nucleotide sequence: TGTGCCAGCAGCCCCCCGGGACAGGGAGGGCGGTCACCCCTCCACTTT.

The rearrangement links TRBV27 to TRBJ2-7, with D perhaps TRBD2 (5 bases). Looked up from germline, CDR1 is MNHEY and CDR2 is SMNVEV (reference sequence). Trimming pared 2 bases from V and 4 bases from J, leaving 12 bases between. CDR3 length: 14 amino acids. The CDR3: CASSLRGKRYEQYF. The CDR3 nucleotides are TGTGCCAGCAGTTTACGGGGAAAGAGGTACGAGCAGTACTTC.

The gene calls are TRBV28 and TRBJ2-3, with 7 bases lining up with TRBD2. The V segment lost 1 base and the J segment 1 base; nucleotides outside the gene matches: 2. CDR1 is MDHEN and CDR2 is SYDVKM in the germline V gene. The CDR3 consists of 15 residues. CDR3 amino acids: CASSLLAGRTDTQYF. The CDR3 region has the DNA TGTGCCAGCAGTTTATTAGCGGGCCGCACAGATACGCAGTATTTT.

The rearrangement links TRBV4-3 to TRBJ2-5; TRBD1 agrees at 7 bases. The CDR3 runs to 16 residues. With 5 bases clipped from V and 1 base from J, the junction kept 10 bases outside the gene matches. In germline, CDR1 is LGHNA, CDR2 YSLEER. The CDR3 region has the DNA TGCGCCAGCAGCTTCCGGGACAGACATATCCAAGAGACCCAGTACTTC. It encodes CASSFRDRHIQETQYF.

The V call is TRBV19, the J call TRBJ2-1; 7 bases match TRBD2. The junction had 10 bases not matched to a gene; V was cut back by 6 bases and J by 2 bases. This CDR3 has 16 amino acids. The V gene's germline CDR1 is LNHDA and CDR2 SQIVND (reference sequence). The chain's CDR3 is CASRRGSGRAYNEQFF. As DNA, the CDR3 is TGTGCCAGTAGGCGGGGGTCCGGGCGCGCCTACAATGAGCAGTTCTTC.

V gene TRBV30 combines with J gene TRBJ1-2, with 8 bases that match TRBD1. The ends lost 7 bases at V and 5 bases at J; junction bases unmatched: 9. From germline, CDR1 is GTSNPN and CDR2 SVGIG (reference sequence). The CDR3 extends over 13 amino acids. CDR3 region: CASHRGWEYGYTF. CDR3 DNA: TGTGCCTCACACAGGGGGTGGGAATATGGCTACACCTTC. The full variable domain, its missing parts supplied by reference TRBV30 and TRBJ1-2, is SQTIHQWPATLVQPVGSPLSLECTVEGTSNPNLYWYRQAAGRGLQLLFYSVGIGQISSEVPQNLSASRPQDRQFILSSKKLLLSDSGFYLCASHRGWEYGYTFGSGTRLTVV.

The CDR3 loop reads CASTGWGTTLTGELFF. The CDR3 DNA follows: TGTGCCAGTACGGGTTGGGGGACTACTCTCACCGGGGAGCTGTTTTTT. The J gene is TRBJ2-2, the V gene TRBV19, with 7 bases aligning to TRBD2. V trimming: 7 bases; J trimming: 4 bases; junction bases outside the gene matches: 12. The CDR3 has 16 residues. Germline V gene lookup returns CDR1 LNHDA and CDR2 SQIVND (reference sequence).

This chain connects TRBV11-2 to TRBJ1-5; the D gene is possibly TRBD1 (5 bases). This CDR3 has 15 amino acids. V lost 3 bases and J lost 3, with 12 bases in between. In germline, CDR1 is SGHAT, CDR2 FQNNGV. The CDR3 spells CASSFAGGVNQPQHF. In nucleotides, the CDR3 is TGTGCCAGCAGCTTCGCGGGGGGGGTCAATCAGCCCCAGCATTTT. Using reference TRBV11-2 and TRBJ1-5 for the parts outside the CDR3, the full variable domain is EAGVAQSPRYKIIEKRQSVAFWCNPISGHATLYWYQQILGQGPKLLIQFQNNGVVDDSQLPKDRFSAERLKGVDSTLKIQPAKLEDSAVYLCASSFAGGVNQPQHFGDGTRLSIL.

V is TRBV7-9 and J is TRBJ1-2; D gene ambiguous. Trimming took 10 bases from V and 5 from J, leaving 17 bases between them. The CDR3 is 13 amino acids. Germline loops: CDR1 SEHNR, CDR2 FQNEAQ (reference sequence). This chain's CDR3 is CAIRSGGWYGYTF. The DNA of the CDR3 is TGTGCCATCCGGTCAGGCGGGTGGTATGGCTACACCTTC.

The chain joins TRBV6-4 to TRBJ2-1, with D possibly TRBD2 on 6 matching bases. CDR3 length: 14 amino acids. Trimming pared 7 bases from V and 9 bases from J, leaving 19 bases between. CDR1 is MRHNA and CDR2 is SNTAGT in the germline V gene. The CDR3 region is CASNAGLGVGEQFF. The DNA for the CDR3 is TGTGCCAGCAACGCGGGACTGGGGGTGGGTGAGCAGTTCTTC.

This chain uses TRBV7-6 with TRBJ1-6, with D tentatively TRBD1 (5 bases). V lost 1 base and J lost 4, with 17 bases in between. The V gene's germline CDR1 is SGHVS and CDR2 FNYEAQ. The CDR3 length is 18 residues. CDR3 nucleotides: TGTGCCAGCAGCTTAGAGTCGGGTCAGGCAGGGTATAATTCACCCCTCCACTTT. Residues: CASSLESGQAGYNSPLHF.

This clone is a singleton in its sample. The chain employs TRBV5-1 and TRBJ1-1; 8 nucleotides line up with TRBD1. V was clipped by 4 bases and J by 3 bases; unmatched bases: 5. There are 14 residues in the CDR3. CDR1 and CDR2 (germline): SGHRS, YFSETQ. In DNA form, the CDR3 reads TGCGCCAGCAGCATTGGACAGGGAGACACTGAAGCTTTCTTT. Translation: CASSIGQGDTEAFF.

The chain uses TRBV7-6 and TRBJ1-5; maybe TRBD1 (6 bases). V lost 1 base to trimming and J lost 5 bases, with 6 bases between them. In germline, CDR1 is SGHVS, CDR2 FNYEAQ. The CDR3 consists of 13 residues. CDR3 in DNA: TGTGCCAGCAGCTTAGGACAGGATCAGCCCCAGCATTTT. Residues: CASSLGQDQPQHF.

The rearrangement uses TRBV9 and TRBJ2-2; no definite D call. Germline V gene sequence: CDR1 SGDLS, CDR2 YYNGEE. V dropped 6 bases and J dropped 1 base, with 7 bases sitting between them. CDR3 length: 13 residues. CDR3 in amino acids: CASTHRNTGELFF. Written as DNA, the CDR3 is TGTGCCAGCACTCACAGGAACACCGGGGAGCTGTTTTTT.

This clone was counted between two and nine times. The genes are TRBV30 and TRBJ2-2, with D hard to call. The length of the CDR3 is 15 residues. Germline V gives CDR1 GTSNPN, CDR2 SVGIG (reference sequence). The ends were cut back, 4 bases at V and 1 base at J, with 13 bases in the middle. The CDR3 here is CAWTLRLRNTGELFF. The CDR3 bases are TGTGCCTGGACCCTGAGGCTACGGAACACCGGGGAGCTGTTTTTT.

This clone was seen only once. The chain carries TRBV2 and TRBJ1-5, with TRBD1 matching over 7 bases. From germline, CDR1 is SNHLY and CDR2 FYNNEI. The CDR3 has 14 residues. J gave up 2 bases and V 5 bases, and 3 bases lay outside the gene matches. DNA of the CDR3: TGTGCCAGCAGTCCCGACAGGGGCAATCAGCCCCAGCATTTT. This translates into CASSPDRGNQPQHF.

The V and J genes are TRBV18 and TRBJ2-2, with 9 bases matching TRBD2. The CDR3 consists of 15 residues. Trimming removed 4 bases from V and 3 bases from J; junction bases left unmatched: 3. Germline CDR1 reads KGHSH; CDR2 reads LQKENI. This chain's CDR3 is CASSRGLADTGELFF. In DNA form, the CDR3 reads TGTGCCAGCTCACGGGGACTAGCAGACACCGGGGAGCTGTTTTTT.

This clone was found once. The chain carries TRBV28 and TRBJ2-7; 7 bases align to TRBD1. The germline gives CDR1 MDHEN, CDR2 SYDVKM. The CDR3 loop spans 12 amino acids. Trimming at V came to 5 bases and at J to 4 bases, leaving 2 bases not matched to a gene. The CDR3 nucleotides are TGTGCCAGCAGTACACAGGGGTACGAGCAGTACTTC. This codes for CASSTQGYEQYF.

Details on this clone: A junction end diverges from the germline sequence, so it may reflect a read error. V and J are TRBV5-7 and TRBJ2-7, with D perhaps matching TRBD2 (6 bases). TRBV5-7 is treated as an ORF (open reading frame) with a function not yet certain. This CDR3 contains 14 residues. This CDR3 reads CASRRREFSHEQYF. Here the CDR3 DNA reads TGTGCCAGCAGAAGACGGGAGTTCTCCCACGAGCAGTACTTC.

The rearrangement joins TRBV28 to TRBJ2-5; TRBD2 is a possible D gene (7 bases). Matching the DNA end better, TRBJ2-7 makes the J call doubtful. This CDR3 contains 15 residues. Germline CDR1 and CDR2: MDHEN and SYDVKM. Here the CDR3 DNA reads TGTGCCAGCAGACCCGGGGGGCGCGAGTCCTACGAGCAGTACTTC. Amino acid sequence: CASRPGGRESYEQYF.